The 20 T cell receptor beta chains below all came from one sample that was sequenced in a study of T-cell reconstitution after alpha-beta-depleted transplantation in children. Unique molecular identifiers featured in how the TCRbeta library was prepared. TCRdb processed the PCR reads anew with MiXCR; each CDR3 protein has one entry. The repertoire has 120,000 to 150,000 distinct CDR3 sequences, 8% to 10% of them found once; the top ten carry less than 20%. Sequenced here: PBMCs, mostly from graft donor cells, sampled 180 days after TCRalphabeta/CD19-depleted stem cell transplant. These receptors originate from a female patient aged 2 to 10 who had a stem cell transplant for congenital amegakaryocytic thrombocytopenia, so the T cells may come from the graft donor.

This clonotype was counted many times. The rearrangement uses TRBV2 and TRBJ2-3, with TRBD2 matching 11 bases. Germline CDR1 SNHLY, CDR2 FYNNEI. V lost 5 bases to trimming and J lost 5 bases; unmatched junction nucleotides: 9. This CDR3 is built from 16 residues. The CDR3, as DNA: TGTGCCAGCAGTCCTATACTAGCGGGAGTAGGAGATACGCAGTATTTT. Protein sequence: CASSPILAGVGDTQYF.

This clonotype was recorded many times. The V call is TRBV4-1, the J call TRBJ1-3, with D uncertain. V gave up 1 base and J gave up 2 bases, with 9 bases separating them. The germline V gene has CDR1 MGHRA and CDR2 YSYEKL. The CDR3 is 15 residues long. CDR3 amino acids: CASSQAGVAGNTIYF. The CDR3 DNA follows: TGCGCCAGCAGCCAAGCTGGGGTGGCTGGAAACACCATATATTTT.

This clonotype was recorded only once. Germline and junction disagree at one end, which may indicate a read error. The chain recombines TRBV11-2 with TRBJ2-4; 10 positions agree with TRBD1. The CDR3 has 18 residues. The V gene's germline CDR1 is SGHAT and CDR2 FQNNGV. CDR3 coding DNA: TGTGCCAGCAGTTTTGACAGGGGGCCGAATAGTGGCAAAAACAGTCAGTACTTC. Protein: CASSFDRGPNSGKNSQYF.

On this clonotype itself: Being one base from a much bigger clone, this may be a read error. V gene TRBV28 combines with J gene TRBJ2-1; 10 bases agree with TRBD1. The CDR3 is 19 amino acids. The V gene's germline CDR1 is MDHEN and CDR2 SYDVKM. The CDR3 DNA reads as TGTGCCAGCAGTGGGATAGGGACAGGGGACTCCTTCCCCTACAATGAGCAGTCCTTC. This translates into CASSGIGTGDSFPYNEQSF.

This clonotype has at least ten counts. The chain joins TRBV5-1 to TRBJ2-7; D might be TRBD1 or TRBD2, each matching 6 bases. The CDR3 runs to 15 residues. Trimming left V 3 bases short and J 3 bases short, with 16 bases between. Germline V CDR1 and CDR2: SGHRS, YFSETQ. CDR3 sequence: CASSWGDNDNYEQYF. DNA for the CDR3: TGCGCCAGCAGCTGGGGGGACAATGACAACTACGAGCAGTACTTC. The full variable domain, rest sourced from reference TRBV5-1 and TRBJ2-7, is KAGVTQTPRYLIKTRGQQVTLSCSPISGHRSVSWYQQTPGQGLQFLFEYFSETQRNKGNFPGRFSGRQFSNSRSEMNVSTLELGDSALYLCASSWGDNDNYEQYFGPGTRLTVT.

This clonotype was detected ten times or more. The V gene is TRBV20-1, the J gene TRBJ2-3, with TRBD1 as a possible D gene (5 bases). The V and J ends lost 7 bases and 3 bases respectively, with 14 bases between them. Germline V gives CDR1 DFQATT, CDR2 SNEGSKA (reference sequence). This CDR3 contains 13 residues. The CDR3, as DNA: TGCAGTGGCTCGGACACCGTTACAGATACGCAGTATTTT. It encodes CSGSDTVTDTQYF.

The rearrangement uses TRBV5-1 and TRBJ2-1; 7 bases are a match to TRBD2. The junction had 14 bases not matched to a gene; V was cut back by 4 bases and J by 7 bases. The length of the CDR3 is 16 residues. In germline, CDR1 is SGHRS, CDR2 YFSETQ. CDR3 residues: CASSHRPSGGMNEQFF. CDR3 sequence (DNA): TGCGCCAGCAGCCACCGACCTAGCGGAGGTATGAATGAGCAGTTCTTC.

The rearrangement links TRBV28 to TRBJ1-1; D is possibly TRBD1 (6 bases). V lost 6 bases, J lost 4 bases, and 21 bases lay in between. The CDR3 loop spans 16 amino acids. Germline V gene sequence: CDR1 MDHEN, CDR2 SYDVKM. CDR3: CASRLNYRVGTTEAFF. The DNA for the CDR3 is TGTGCCAGCAGACTGAACTACAGGGTCGGGACCACTGAAGCTTTCTTT.

This clonotype was found a few times. The genes are TRBV9 and TRBJ2-7; D possibly corresponds to TRBD1 (5 bases). V gave up 2 bases and J gave up 4 bases, with 13 bases separating them. The germline V gene encodes CDR1 SGDLS and CDR2 YYNGEE. The CDR3 runs to 14 residues. The CDR3 loop reads CASSVEAGPYEQYF. As DNA, the CDR3 is TGTGCCAGCAGCGTGGAAGCAGGGCCATACGAGCAGTACTTC.

The table lists this clonotype with many counts. The DNA of the CDR3 is TGTGCCAGCTCACCGGGACAGGGAACGGCAGATACGCAGTATTTT. Its protein is CASSPGQGTADTQYF. The J gene is TRBJ2-3, the V gene TRBV18; 9 bases are shared with TRBD1. Losses at the gene ends were 3 bases for V and 4 bases for J; bases not matched to a gene: 5. The germline V gene has CDR1 KGHSH and CDR2 LQKENI. This CDR3 spans 15 amino acids.

This clonotype was detected only a few times. V gene TRBV20-1 combines with J gene TRBJ2-3; D perhaps matches TRBD2 (6 bases). The germline V and J ends were trimmed by 0 bases and 1 base, with 11 bases remaining between them. The CDR3 is 15 residues long. Germline V gene data show CDR1 as DFQATT and CDR2 as SNEGSKA (reference sequence). In DNA, the CDR3 is TGCAGTGCTAGAGATTGGGCTAGCGGCACAGATACGCAGTATTTT. Its protein is CSARDWASGTDTQYF.

This clonotype was detected many times. V usage is TRBV20-1 and J usage is TRBJ1-2, with D unresolved. Trimming took off 0 bases at V and 0 bases at J, with 14 bases between the two ends. Germline V CDR1 and CDR2: DFQATT, SNEGSKA (reference sequence). The CDR3 spans 16 residues. CDR3 DNA sequence: TGCAGTGCTAGAGATACGCGGTCCGAAGCTAACTATGGCTACACCTTC. This translates into CSARDTRSEANYGYTF.

As regards this clonotype: A much larger clonotype is one base distant, so this may be a read error. For the CDR3, the DNA is TGTCCCACCAGAAGAGATGCAGGCTCCCCGGGATACGAGCAGTACTTC. Its protein product is CPTRRDAGSPGYEQYF. The J gene is TRBJ2-7, the V gene TRBV15; a weak D match, TRBD2 (5 bases). The CDR3 loop spans 16 amino acids. Germline-derived CDR1 and CDR2 are LNHNV and YYDKDF (reference sequence).

This clonotype came up a few times. The gene calls are TRBV29-1 and TRBJ1-2, with TRBD1 matching over 9 bases. Germline assignment: CDR1 SQVTM and CDR2 ANQGSEA. The CDR3 contains 15 residues. V dropped 6 bases and J dropped 0; count of bases not matched to a gene: 8. The CDR3 reads CSVSGTGTSNYGYTF. The DNA of the CDR3 is TGCAGCGTCTCCGGGACAGGGACCTCTAACTATGGCTACACCTTC.

This clonotype appeared many times. The CDR3 DNA reads as TGTGCCAGCAGCTTTGGCTCAGCTAAGAACACTGAAGCTTTCTTT. Translated, it gives CASSFGSAKNTEAFF. The chain links TRBV5-4 to TRBJ1-1; D is unresolved. The CDR3 is 15 amino acids. The germline CDR1 and CDR2 sequences are SGHNT and YYREEE (reference sequence). V lost 2 bases and J lost 1, with 12 bases in between.

In this sample, this clonotype turned up many times. A much larger clone lies one base from this, so it may be a read error. This chain joins TRBV5-1 and TRBJ2-6, with 9 bases matching TRBD1. CDR1 is SGHRS and CDR2 is YFSETQ in the germline V gene. The CDR3 has 18 amino acids. The CDR3 DNA follows: TGCGCCAGCAACGGCCAGGGACAGGGAATTACTGGGGCCAACGGCCTGACTTTC. Protein: CASNGQGQGITGANGLTF.

This clonotype was counted only a few times. The chain employs TRBV20-1 and TRBJ2-2; no definite D call. This CDR3 region has 16 residues. Trimming stripped 0 bases from V and 6 bases from J, with 17 bases between. Germline CDR1 reads DFQATT; CDR2 reads SNEGSKA (reference sequence). The CDR3 is CSARDGLRPAAGELFF. Written as DNA, the CDR3 is TGCAGTGCTAGAGATGGTCTTAGACCCGCGGCCGGGGAGCTGTTTTTT.

The sample holds a few counts of this clonotype. The V and J genes are TRBV12-3 or TRBV12-4 and TRBJ2-7; D is possibly TRBD2 (7 bases). V shed 8 bases and J shed 6 bases, with 17 bases lying between them. This CDR3 has 13 amino acids. Written as DNA, the CDR3 is TGTGCCAGCCCGGGGGGCCATCCGACCGAGCAGTACTTC. Translating it yields CASPGGHPTEQYF.

The gene calls are TRBV28 and TRBJ1-5, with D possibly TRBD1 on 5 matching bases. V was pared by 8 bases and J by 3 bases, with 23 bases between. The CDR3 is made up of 17 amino acids. Germline V gene data show CDR1 as MDHEN and CDR2 as SYDVKM. This CDR3 is CASHSITGLKNNQPQHF. CDR3 in DNA: TGTGCCAGCCACTCTATTACAGGTTTGAAGAACAATCAGCCCCAGCATTTT.

The V call is TRBV28, the J call TRBJ1-4; D unclear. Germline CDR1 MDHEN, CDR2 SYDVKM. The CDR3 loop spans 14 amino acids. Trimming pared 3 bases from V and 5 bases from J, leaving 10 bases between. The CDR3 region has the DNA TGTGCCAGCAGTTTCGGCGGGAGAAATGAAAAACTGTTTTTT. It specifies CASSFGGRNEKLFF. The full variable domain, completed using reference TRBV28 and TRBJ1-4, is DVKVTQSSRYLVKRTGEKVFLECVQDMDHENMFWYRQDPGLGLRLIYFSYDVKMKEKGDIPEGYSVSREKKERFSLILESASTNQTSMYLCASSFGGRNEKLFFGSGTQLSVL.